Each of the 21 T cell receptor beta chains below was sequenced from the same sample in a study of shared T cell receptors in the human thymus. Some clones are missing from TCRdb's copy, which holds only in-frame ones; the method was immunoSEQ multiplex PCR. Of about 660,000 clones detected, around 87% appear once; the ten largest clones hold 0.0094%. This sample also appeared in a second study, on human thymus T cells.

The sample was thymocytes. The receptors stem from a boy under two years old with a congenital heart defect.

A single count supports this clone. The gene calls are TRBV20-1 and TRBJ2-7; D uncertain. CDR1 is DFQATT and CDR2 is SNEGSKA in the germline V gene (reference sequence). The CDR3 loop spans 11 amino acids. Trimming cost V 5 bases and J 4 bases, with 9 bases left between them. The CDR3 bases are TGCAGTGCTCTGAGATTATACGAGCAGTACTTC. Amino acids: CSALRLYEQYF.

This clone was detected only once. CDR3 residues: CASRTVPQQGTNTEAFF. The CDR3 DNA is TGTGCCAGCAGGACCGTCCCCCAACAGGGGACTAACACTGAAGCTTTCTTT. The V and J genes are TRBV11-2 and TRBJ1-1; 7 positions agree with TRBD1. V lost 6 bases and J lost 2; bases outside the gene matches: 15. Looked up from germline, CDR1 is SGHAT and CDR2 is FQNNGV. The CDR3 extends over 17 amino acids.

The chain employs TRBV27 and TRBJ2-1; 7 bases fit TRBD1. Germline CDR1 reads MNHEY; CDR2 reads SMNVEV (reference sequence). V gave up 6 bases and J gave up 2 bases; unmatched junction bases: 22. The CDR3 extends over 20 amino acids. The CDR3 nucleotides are TGTGCCAGCAGCCATAGAGCCCGCGAGAGACAGGGCGCTACCTACAATGAGCAGTTCTTC. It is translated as CASSHRARERQGATYNEQFF.

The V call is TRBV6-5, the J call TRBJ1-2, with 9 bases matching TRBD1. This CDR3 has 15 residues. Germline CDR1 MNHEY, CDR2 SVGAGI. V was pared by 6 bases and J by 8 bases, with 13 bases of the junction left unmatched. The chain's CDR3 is CASSLTSDRGVGYTF. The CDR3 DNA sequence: TGTGCCAGCAGCCTCACCTCCGACAGGGGGGTAGGCTACACCTTC.

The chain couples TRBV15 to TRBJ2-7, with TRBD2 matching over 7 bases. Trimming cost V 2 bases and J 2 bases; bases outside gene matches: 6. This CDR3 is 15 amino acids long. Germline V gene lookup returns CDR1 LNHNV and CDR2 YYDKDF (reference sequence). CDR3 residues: CATSRLRGSPYEQYF. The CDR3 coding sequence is TGTGCCACCAGCAGACTCCGCGGGAGCCCCTACGAGCAGTACTTC.

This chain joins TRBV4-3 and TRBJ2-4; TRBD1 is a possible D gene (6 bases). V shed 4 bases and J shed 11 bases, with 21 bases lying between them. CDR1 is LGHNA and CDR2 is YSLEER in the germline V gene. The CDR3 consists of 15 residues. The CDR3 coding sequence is TGCGCCAGCAGCCTCAGACAGGAACAGGATCATGTTCAGTACTTC. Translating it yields CASSLRQEQDHVQYF.

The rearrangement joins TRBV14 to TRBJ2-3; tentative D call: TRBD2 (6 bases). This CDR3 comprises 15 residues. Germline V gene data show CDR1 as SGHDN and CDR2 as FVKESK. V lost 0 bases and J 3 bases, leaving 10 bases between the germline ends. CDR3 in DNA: TGTGCCAGCAGCCAAGAACTAGCATGGACAGATACGCAGTATTTT. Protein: CASSQELAWTDTQYF.

CDR3 in DNA: TGCGCCAGCAGCCAAGATGACAATGGCACACGACTGTTTTTT. Translating gives CASSQDDNGTRLFF. This chain uses TRBV4-1 with TRBJ1-4; D not resolved. V was pared by 0 bases and J by 13 bases, with 15 bases between. This CDR3 comprises 14 residues. The germline gives CDR1 MGHRA, CDR2 YSYEKL.

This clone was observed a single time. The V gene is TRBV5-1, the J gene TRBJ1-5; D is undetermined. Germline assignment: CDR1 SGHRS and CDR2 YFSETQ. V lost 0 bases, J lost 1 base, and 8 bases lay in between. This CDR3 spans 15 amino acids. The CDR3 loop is CASSLGPKSNQPQHF. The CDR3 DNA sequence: TGCGCCAGCAGCTTGGGGCCCAAGAGCAATCAGCCCCAGCATTTT.

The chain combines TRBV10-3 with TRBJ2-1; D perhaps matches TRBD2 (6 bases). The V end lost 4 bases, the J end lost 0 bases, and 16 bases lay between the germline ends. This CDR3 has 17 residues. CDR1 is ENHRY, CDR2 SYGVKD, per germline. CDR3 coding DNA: TGTGCCATCAGTGTGAGGGACTTTCTACCCTCCTACAATGAGCAGTTCTTC. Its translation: CAISVRDFLPSYNEQFF.

The DNA of the CDR3 is TGTGCCAGCAGCTTAGGCGAAGGGGGTAAAGGTGGCACTGAAGCTTTCTTT. Translating it yields CASSLGEGGKGGTEAFF. The V and J genes are TRBV7-9 and TRBJ1-1; possible D gene TRBD1, 6 bases. The CDR3 totals 17 residues. The germline V and J ends were trimmed by 1 base and 4 bases, with 19 bases remaining between them. Per the germline V gene, CDR1 is SEHNR and CDR2 is FQNEAQ (reference sequence).

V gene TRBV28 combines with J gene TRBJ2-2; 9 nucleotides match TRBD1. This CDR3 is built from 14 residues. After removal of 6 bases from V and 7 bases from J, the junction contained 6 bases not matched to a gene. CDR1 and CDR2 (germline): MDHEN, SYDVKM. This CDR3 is CASRGQGLGGELFF. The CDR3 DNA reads TGTGCCAGCAGAGGACAGGGGTTGGGCGGGGAGCTGTTTTTT.

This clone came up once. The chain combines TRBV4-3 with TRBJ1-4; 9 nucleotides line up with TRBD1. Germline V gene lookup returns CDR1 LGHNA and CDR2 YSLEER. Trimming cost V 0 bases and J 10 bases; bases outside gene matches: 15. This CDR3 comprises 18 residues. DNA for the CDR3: TGCGCCAGCAGCCAAGATGGAAGGGGTGGGACAGGGTCCAGAAAACTGTTTTTT. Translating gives CASSQDGRGGTGSRKLFF.

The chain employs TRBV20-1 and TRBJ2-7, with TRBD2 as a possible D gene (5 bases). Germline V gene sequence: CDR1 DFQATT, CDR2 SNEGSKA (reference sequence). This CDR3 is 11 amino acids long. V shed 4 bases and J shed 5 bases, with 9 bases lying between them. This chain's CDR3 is CSANGRDEQYF. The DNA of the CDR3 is TGCAGTGCTAATGGGCGGGACGAGCAGTACTTC.

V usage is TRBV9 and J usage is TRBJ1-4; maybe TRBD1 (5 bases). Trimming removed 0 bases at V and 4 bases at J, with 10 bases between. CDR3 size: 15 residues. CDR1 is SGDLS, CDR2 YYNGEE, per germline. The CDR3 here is CASSVVGDGNEKLFF. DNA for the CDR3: TGTGCCAGCAGCGTAGTAGGGGATGGTAATGAAAAACTGTTTTTT. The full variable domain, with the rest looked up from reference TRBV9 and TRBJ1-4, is DSGVTQTPKHLITATGQRVTLRCSPRSGDLSVYWYQQSLDQGLQFLIQYYNGEERAKGNILERFSAQQFPDLHSELNLSSLELGDSALYFCASSVVGDGNEKLFFGSGTQLSVL.

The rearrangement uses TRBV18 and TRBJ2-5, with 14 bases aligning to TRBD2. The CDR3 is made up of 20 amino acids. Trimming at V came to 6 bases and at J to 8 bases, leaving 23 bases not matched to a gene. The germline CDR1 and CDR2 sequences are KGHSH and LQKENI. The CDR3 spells CASSPPRGTSGSSPVETQYF. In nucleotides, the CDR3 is TGTGCCAGCTCGCCCCCCCGCGGGACTAGCGGGAGCTCGCCGGTGGAAACCCAGTACTTC. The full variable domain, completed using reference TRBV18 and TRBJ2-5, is NAGVMQNPRHLVRRRGQEARLRCSPMKGHSHVYWYRQLPEEGLKFMVYLQKENIIDESGMPKERFSAEFPKEGPSILRIQQVVRGDSAAYFCASSPPRGTSGSSPVETQYFGPGTRLLVL.

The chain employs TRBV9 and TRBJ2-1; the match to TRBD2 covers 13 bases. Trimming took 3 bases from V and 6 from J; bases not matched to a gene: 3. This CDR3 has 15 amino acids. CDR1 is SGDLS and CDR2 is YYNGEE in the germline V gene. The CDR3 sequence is CASSALAGGPNEQFF. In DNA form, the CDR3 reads TGTGCCAGCAGCGCACTAGCGGGGGGGCCCAATGAGCAGTTCTTC.

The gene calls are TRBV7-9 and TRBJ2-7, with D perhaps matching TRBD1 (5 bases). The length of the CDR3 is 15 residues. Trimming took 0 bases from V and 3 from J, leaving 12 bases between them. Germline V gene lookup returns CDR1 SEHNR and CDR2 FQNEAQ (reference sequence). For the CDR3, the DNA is TGTGCCAGCAGCTTAGCGGGCAGGGTAGGCTACGAGCAGTACTTC. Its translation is CASSLAGRVGYEQYF.

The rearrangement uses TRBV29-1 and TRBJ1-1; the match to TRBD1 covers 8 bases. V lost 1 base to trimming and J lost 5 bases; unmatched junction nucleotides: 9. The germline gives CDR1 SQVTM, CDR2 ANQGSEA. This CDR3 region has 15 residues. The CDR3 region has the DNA TGCAGCGTTGAAGGTGTGGACAGGGCACAAACTGAAGCTTTCTTT. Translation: CSVEGVDRAQTEAFF. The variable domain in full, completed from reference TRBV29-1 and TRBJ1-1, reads SAVISQKPSRDICQRGTSLTIQCQVDSQVTMMFWYRQQPGQSLTLIATANQGSEATYESGFVIDKFPISRPNLTFSTLTVSNMSPEDSSIYLCSVEGVDRAQTEAFFGQGTRLTVV.

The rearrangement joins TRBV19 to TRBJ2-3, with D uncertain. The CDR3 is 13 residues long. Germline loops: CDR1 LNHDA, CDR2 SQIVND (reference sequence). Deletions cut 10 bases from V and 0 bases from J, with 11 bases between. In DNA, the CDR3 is TGTGCCACTCGACTGGCTAGCACAGATACGCAGTATTTT. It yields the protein CATRLASTDTQYF.

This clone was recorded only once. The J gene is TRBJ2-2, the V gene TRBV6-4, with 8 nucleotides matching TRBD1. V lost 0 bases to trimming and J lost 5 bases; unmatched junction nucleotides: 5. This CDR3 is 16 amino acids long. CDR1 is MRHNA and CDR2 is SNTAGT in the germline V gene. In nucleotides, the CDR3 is TGTGCCAGCAGTGACTCGGACAGGGCCCAAACCGGGGAGCTGTTTTTT. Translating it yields CASSDSDRAQTGELFF.